A few counts support the clone carrying this T cell receptor (beta chain). Its antigen is currently unknown. These data originate in a study of response to subunit inactivated influenza vaccine. Study observations and caveats: Authors proposed each seasonal influenza vaccination draws in few new T cells.

V dropped 4 bases and J dropped 1; count of bases not matched to a gene: 9. Germline lookup yields CDR1 DFQATT and CDR2 SNEGSKA (reference sequence). The CDR3 sequence is 16 residues long. TCRdb fed the RT-PCR reads into MiXCR, producing one record per CDR3 protein. The repertoire holds some 800,000 distinct CDR3 sequences, with 21% as singletons. The source of this sequence is a man aged 45-60 years who received an inactivated influenza vaccine. The gene calls are TRBV20-1 and TRBJ2-1; TRBD2 matches 8 bases. Sequenced material: PBMCs from blood, taken about 5 days after vaccination. DNA of the CDR3: TGCAGTGCTACCAAATCTAGCGGGTCTTCCTACAATGAGCAGTTCTTC. It encodes CSATKSSGSSYNEQFF.